These T cell receptor beta chains were read from a single sample in a study of blood T cell repertoires in COVID-19. Using immunoSEQ multiplex PCR, the repertoire was profiled, and TCRdb retains in-frame clones only, with some absent. This sample has about 60,000 clones; roughly 84% occur once, and the top ten carry roughly 16%. Sequenced material: peripheral blood. These receptors were collected from a man between 60 and 75 years old with COVID-19, enrolled during active disease. Each CDR3 is given without its conserved first and last residue. The order of the fields is clone size, V gene, J gene, CDR3 protein. For some rows the clone size is stated as once, few or many, or as a class when expanded; others skip it.

-,TRBV11-2,TRBJ2-7,ASSLDYRDLYEQY
-,TRBV7-3,TRBJ2-3,ASSSDHRGFTDTQY
-,TRBV5-1,TRBJ2-5,ASSSSQRGLYQETQY
-,TRBV6-5,TRBJ1-5,ASRGTGNQPQH
few,TRBV6-6,TRBJ1-2,ASSLAEGADGYT
-,TRBV21-1,TRBJ1-1,ASSKGEANTEAF
-,TRBV11-3,TRBJ1-1,ASSPRQGENTEAF
few,TRBV28,TRBJ2-3,ATSQGAWGDTQY
-,TRBV29-1,TRBJ2-1,STGVLNEQF
-,TRBV5-4,TRBJ2-1,ASSEGLAFNEQF
-,TRBV5-5,TRBJ1-5,ASSLEGGTLGPQH
-,TRBV6-1,TRBJ2-5,ASSEEYGQGKETQY
-,TRBV3-1/TRBV3-2,TRBJ2-2,ASSRPDRITGELF
once,TRBV5-5,TRBJ1-5,ASSGGTGSYSNQPQH
once,TRBV2,TRBJ2-5,ASSEERGTGETQY
few,TRBV2,TRBJ1-1,ASSAPTGQGLTEAF
large,TRBV28,TRBJ2-2,ASSFHRGTGELF
-,TRBV5-1,TRBJ1-6,ASSLQTGGAGYSPLH
-,TRBV29-1,TRBJ1-6,SVDGGRGNSPLH
-,TRBV5-4,TRBJ2-1,ASSNLAGGFSREQF
-,TRBV11-2,TRBJ2-7,ASSLQAPPDSYEQY
-,TRBV6-5,TRBJ2-1,ASRRSSGMHDEQF
once,TRBV12-3/TRBV12-4,TRBJ2-7,ASGGAEVHEQY
-,TRBV19,TRBJ2-2,ASSITRGRQWTGELF
few,TRBV3-1/TRBV3-2,TRBJ1-2,ASSPTGVYGYT
few,TRBV19,TRBJ2-5,ASNHGTVQETQY
-,TRBV6-5,TRBJ2-7,ASRYTLGSEQY
-,TRBV19,TRBJ1-2,ASSLMAAGSNYGYT
-,TRBV6-5,TRBJ2-2,ASSYRHNTGELF
-,TRBV6-1,TRBJ2-5,ASSDSFEYQETQY
-,TRBV5-1,TRBJ2-1,ASSFGQGDEQF
-,TRBV6-4,TRBJ2-3,ASSTRGGAPDTQY
-,TRBV5-1,TRBJ2-5,ASSPLGLAAQETQY
once,TRBV7-9,TRBJ1-1,ASSLAGQPYTEAF
-,TRBV4-1,TRBJ2-1,ASSPGLASYNEQF
-,TRBV10-3,TRBJ1-1,AISDIVALWAEAF
once,TRBV3-1/TRBV3-2,TRBJ2-1,ASSPRTSGNNEQF